These 29 T cell receptor beta chains share one sample of origin, sequenced in a study of T cells after posttransplantation cyclophosphamide. A marrow graft followed busulfan-fludarabine conditioning, with cyclophosphamide on days +3 and +4. The data were produced by immunoSEQ multiplex PCR, yet TCRdb's version contains in-frame clones alone and is incomplete. Altogether just under 7,500 clones were found in the sample, and no singletons occur. The sample here was PBMCs, taken after allogeneic stem cell transplant with posttransplant cyclophosphamide. The receptor source for this set is a male patient aged 50 to 59 who received an allogeneic stem cell transplant from an unrelated donor, was CMV-positive, and had acute GVHD only. Part of the T cell pool may stem from the graft donor.

This chain connects TRBV4-1 to TRBJ1-4; D possibly corresponds to TRBD1 (6 bases). Trimming took off 0 bases at V and 8 bases at J, with 13 bases between the two ends. The CDR3 spans 15 residues. CDR1 is MGHRA, CDR2 YSYEKL, per germline. CDR3 coding DNA: TGCGCCAGCAGCCAAGAAGGAGGGGGGGCGGAAAAACTGTTTTTT. Translated: CASSQEGGGAEKLFF.

In this sample, this clone turned up a few times. J is TRBJ1-4 and V is TRBV29-1; D might be TRBD1 (5 bases). V was trimmed by 6 bases and J by 3 bases, leaving 11 bases between them. CDR1 is SQVTM and CDR2 is ANQGSEA in the germline V gene. The CDR3 consists of 13 residues. CDR3 sequence (DNA): TGCAGCGTCGGACATTCAGCTAATGAAAAACTGTTTTTT. Protein sequence: CSVGHSANEKLFF.

This clone has ten or more counts. The chain carries TRBV10-3 and TRBJ2-7, with D possibly TRBD1 on 8 matching bases. The ends were cut back, 8 bases at V and 0 bases at J, with 20 bases in the middle. CDR3 length equals 16 residues. CDR1 and CDR2 (germline): ENHRY, SYGVKD. The CDR3 nucleotides read TGTGCCATCTCTGGACAGGGAGGGAGAAGCTCCTACGAGCAGTACTTC. It codes for CAISGQGGRSSYEQYF.

This clone was recorded many times. The gene calls are TRBV15 and TRBJ2-7; 9 bases align to TRBD1. Germline-derived CDR1 and CDR2 are LNHNV and YYDKDF (reference sequence). CDR3 size: 15 residues. V was clipped by 6 bases and J by 4 bases; unmatched bases: 10. The CDR3 DNA follows: TGTGCCACCAGAAGACCGGGACAGGGTTTTTACGAGCAGTACTTC. It specifies CATRRPGQGFYEQYF.

This clone is classed as medium-sized (0.01 to 0.1%). Other nucleotide sequences in the sample specify the same CDR3. This chain connects TRBV5-1 to TRBJ2-7; the D gene is possibly TRBD2 (6 bases). The CDR3 extends over 14 amino acids. CDR1 SGHRS and CDR2 YFSETQ come from the germline V gene. With 2 bases removed from V and 0 bases from J, the gap between germline ends came to 9 bases. The CDR3 coding sequence is TGCGCCAGCAGCTTAATCGGGGGCTCCTACGAGCAGTACTTC. Translated, it gives CASSLIGGSYEQYF.

This clone was counted at least ten times. The rearrangement uses TRBV6-6 and TRBJ2-3; 7 nucleotides agree with TRBD1. CDR1 is MNHNY, CDR2 SVGAGI, per germline (reference sequence). V lost 2 bases to trimming and J lost 2 bases; unmatched junction nucleotides: 4. The CDR3 spans 15 residues. Here the CDR3 DNA reads TGTGCCAGCAGTTACAGGACAGGAATCACAGATACGCAGTATTTT. It specifies CASSYRTGITDTQYF.

At least ten counts were recorded for this clone. V and J are TRBV19 and TRBJ1-4; a weak D match, TRBD1 (5 bases). The V gene lost 4 bases and the J gene lost 8 bases, with 26 bases spanning the gap. The CDR3 extends over 18 amino acids. Germline V lookup: CDR1 LNHDA, CDR2 SQIVND (reference sequence). The CDR3 spells CASSTAGSYSSFVEKLFF. Written as DNA, the CDR3 is TGTGCCAGTAGTACAGCAGGGTCGTATTCATCATTTGTCGAAAAACTGTTTTTT.

The table lists this clone with many counts. The chain is built from TRBV19 and TRBJ1-1; tentative D call: TRBD1 (6 bases). The V end was cut by 4 bases, the J end by 5 bases, with 11 bases between. From germline, CDR1 is LNHDA and CDR2 SQIVND (reference sequence). CDR3 length: 13 residues. Here the CDR3 reads CASSTDSGTEAFF. The CDR3 region has the DNA TGTGCCAGTAGTACGGACAGTGGGACTGAAGCTTTCTTT.

This clone was seen ten or more times. Germline and junction disagree at one end, which may indicate a read error. V and J are TRBV9 and TRBJ2-7, with D unresolved. CDR1 is SGDLS and CDR2 is YYNGEE in the germline V gene. The CDR3 runs 13 residues. The CDR3 DNA sequence: TGTGCCAGCATCCCGTCAGTGTCCTTCGAGCAGTACTTC. It yields the protein CASIPSVSFEQYF.

This clone was recorded at least ten times. This rearrangement joins TRBV7-2 to TRBJ2-3; weak D call: TRBD2 (5 bases). Trimming left V 1 base short and J 6 bases short, with 8 bases between. The CDR3 is made up of 13 amino acids. Germline V CDR1 and CDR2: SGHTA, FQGNSA. CDR3 in amino acids: CASSLVRGDTQYF. The CDR3 bases are TGTGCCAGCAGCTTAGTACGGGGTGATACGCAGTATTTT.

This clone was counted ten times or more. The chain carries TRBV2 and TRBJ2-1; 12 bases line up with TRBD2. The germline V gene encodes CDR1 SNHLY and CDR2 FYNNEI. This CDR3 has 14 residues. After removal of 8 bases from V and 4 bases from J, the junction contained 3 bases not matched to a gene. The CDR3 nucleotides read TGTGCCAGCCGGACTAGCGGGGCGTACAATGAGCAGTTCTTC. This translates into CASRTSGAYNEQFF.

Many counts were recorded for this clone. J is TRBJ1-6 and V is TRBV18; D may be TRBD1 (6 bases). V gave up 3 bases and J gave up 7 bases, with 19 bases separating them. The CDR3 has 17 amino acids. Germline V gene data show CDR1 as KGHSH and CDR2 as LQKENI. DNA of the CDR3: TGTGCCAGCTCACCCTGGGGGTCCCGGACAGCAAATTCACCCCTCCACTTT. Translated, it gives CASSPWGSRTANSPLHF.

This clone showed up just a few times. The J gene is TRBJ2-5, the V gene TRBV2, with 8 bases aligning to TRBD2. V was clipped by 7 bases and J by 3 bases; unmatched bases: 10. Looked up from germline, CDR1 is SNHLY and CDR2 is FYNNEI. The length of the CDR3 is 15 residues. The CDR3 bases are TGTGCCAGCACCATGGAGGCAGCGGGGGAAGAGACCCAGTACTTC. It specifies CASTMEAAGEETQYF. The variable domain in full, with the rest retrieved from reference TRBV2 and TRBJ2-5, is EPEVTQTPSHQVTQMGQEVILRCVPISNHLYFYWYRQILGQKVEFLVSFYNNEISEKSEIFDDQFSVERPDGSNFTLKIRSTKLEDSAMYFCASTMEAAGEETQYFGPGTRLLVL.

This clone was found a few times. The rearrangement uses TRBV27 and TRBJ2-7; no definite D call. The CDR3 sequence is 13 residues long. Trimming removed 2 bases from V and 2 bases from J, with 7 bases in between. Germline loops: CDR1 MNHEY, CDR2 SMNVEV (reference sequence). CDR3 region: CASSLAETYEQYF. CDR3 DNA sequence: TGTGCCAGCAGTTTAGCGGAAACCTACGAGCAGTACTTC.

Ten or more counts support this clone. CDR3: CASSLEPGNEQYF. CDR3 DNA: TGTGCCAGCAGTTTAGAGCCAGGCAACGAGCAGTACTTC. V usage is TRBV27 and J usage is TRBJ2-7, with no clear D. Germline-derived CDR1 and CDR2 are MNHEY and SMNVEV (reference sequence). This CDR3 has 13 amino acids. The germline V and J ends were trimmed by 2 bases and 5 bases, with 10 bases remaining between them.

The table lists this clone with many counts. The chain carries TRBV5-8 and TRBJ1-5; no reliable D call. CDR1 and CDR2 (germline): SGHTS, YDEGEE. With 3 bases removed from V and 4 bases from J, the gap between germline ends came to 8 bases. The CDR3 covers 13 residues. The CDR3 loop reads CASSSLNNQPQHF. The CDR3 DNA sequence: TGTGCCAGCAGCTCTCTTAATAATCAGCCCCAGCATTTT. Complete variable domain (other parts from reference TRBV5-8 and TRBJ1-5): EAGVTQSPTHLIKTRGQQATLRCSPISGHTSVYWYQQALGLGLQFLLWYDEGEERNRGNFPPRFSGRQFPNYSSELNVNALELEDSALYLCASSSLNNQPQHFGDGTRLSIL.

This clone came up many times. V is TRBV4-3 and J is TRBJ1-6; D might be TRBD1 (6 bases). V was clipped by 5 bases and J by 7 bases, with 18 bases between them. Germline CDR1 and CDR2: LGHNA and YSLEER. The CDR3 has 16 amino acids. The CDR3 protein is CASSVRAGQGNSPLHF. The CDR3 DNA is TGCGCCAGCAGCGTACGAGCCGGGCAGGGGAATTCACCCCTCCACTTT.

This clone was seen repeatedly, ten times or more. This chain joins TRBV10-3 and TRBJ2-6, with TRBD2 as a possible D gene (6 bases). CDR1 is ENHRY and CDR2 is SYGVKD in the germline V gene. The V and J ends lost 10 bases and 3 bases respectively, with 10 bases between them. The CDR3 consists of 13 residues. The CDR3 DNA is TGTGCCACCGCGGGGAGTGGGGCCAACGTCCTGACTTTC. This codes for CATAGSGANVLTF.

This clone was counted many times. The chain is built from TRBV6-5 and TRBJ1-1, with TRBD1 matching over 9 bases. CDR1 and CDR2 (germline): MNHEY, SVGAGI. The CDR3 covers 15 residues. Losses at the gene ends were 4 bases for V and 4 bases for J; bases not matched to a gene: 7. CDR3 nucleotide sequence: TGTGCCAGCAGTTCCGAAAGGACAGGGGCCACTGAAGCTTTCTTT. Translated: CASSSERTGATEAFF.

The table lists this clone with many counts. The V gene is TRBV19, the J gene TRBJ2-1; D gene unclear. The V and J ends lost 1 base and 3 bases respectively, with 4 bases between them. The CDR3 extends over 13 amino acids. Germline assignment: CDR1 LNHDA and CDR2 SQIVND (reference sequence). CDR3 sequence (DNA): TGTGCCAGTAGTATAGCAGGCTACAATGAGCAGTTCTTC. As protein: CASSIAGYNEQFF.

This clone was picked up many times. The chain recombines TRBV30 with TRBJ2-7; 7 bases match TRBD2. The CDR3 has 12 amino acids. The V gene's germline CDR1 is GTSNPN and CDR2 SVGIG (reference sequence). The V and J ends lost 1 base and 6 bases, in that order; junction bases with no gene match: 3. The CDR3 region has the DNA TGTGCCTGGAGTGGCGGGGGACGCGAGCAGTACTTC. Its translation: CAWSGGGREQYF.

This clone has ten or more counts. The V call is TRBV5-1, the J call TRBJ2-2, with 7 bases fitting TRBD2. This CDR3 has 14 amino acids. Germline CDR1 is SGHRS and CDR2 is YFSETQ. J was trimmed by 6 bases and V by 4 bases; bases with no gene match: 6. Here the CDR3 DNA reads TGCGCCAGCAGCACCAGCCTAGCGGCCGGGGAGCTGTTTTTT. Translation: CASSTSLAAGELFF. The whole variable domain, remainder taken from reference TRBV5-1 and TRBJ2-2, is KAGVTQTPRYLIKTRGQQVTLSCSPISGHRSVSWYQQTPGQGLQFLFEYFSETQRNKGNFPGRFSGRQFSNSRSEMNVSTLELGDSALYLCASSTSLAAGELFFGEGSRLTVL.

This clone is labeled medium-sized (0.01 to 0.1%). V usage is TRBV27 and J usage is TRBJ2-2; 11 bases match TRBD2. Germline lookup yields CDR1 MNHEY and CDR2 SMNVEV (reference sequence). V trimming: 5 bases; J trimming: 3 bases; junction bases outside the gene matches: 8. The CDR3 consists of 17 residues. Here the CDR3 reads CASSGLAGGPHTGELFF. CDR3 bases: TGTGCCAGCAGTGGTTTAGCGGGGGGGCCGCACACCGGGGAGCTGTTTTTT.

This clone has at least ten counts. The V and J genes are TRBV5-1 and TRBJ2-1; 9 nucleotides line up with TRBD1. Unmatched junction bases numbered 9, after V lost 3 bases and J lost 5 bases. The germline gives CDR1 SGHRS, CDR2 YFSETQ. The CDR3 spans 16 residues. The CDR3 region has the DNA TGCGCCAGCAGCTGGGGAGGTCGGACAGGGGACAATGAGCAGTTCTTC. Its translation: CASSWGGRTGDNEQFF.

This clone was counted ten times or more. The chain recombines TRBV4-1 with TRBJ2-1, with 7 bases fitting TRBD2. Germline V lookup: CDR1 MGHRA, CDR2 YSYEKL. Germline trimming cut 1 base from V and 1 base from J; bases unmatched to any gene: 4. The CDR3 extends over 16 amino acids. Written as DNA, the CDR3 is TGCGCCAGCAGCCAAGTAGCGGGCGATTCCTACAATGAGCAGTTCTTC. Amino acid sequence: CASSQVAGDSYNEQFF.

This clone was observed a handful of times. J is TRBJ1-1 and V is TRBV5-4; TRBD1 agrees at 9 bases. CDR3 size: 16 residues. The germline gives CDR1 SGHNT, CDR2 YYREEE (reference sequence). V was pared by 0 bases and J by 4 bases, with 7 bases of the junction left unmatched. As DNA, the CDR3 is TGTGCCAGCAGCTTGGGACAGGGGGTATACCGCACTGAAGCTTTCTTT. It yields the protein CASSLGQGVYRTEAFF.

Only a few counts were recorded for this clone. One junction end disagrees with the germline gene, perhaps due to a read error. The chain employs TRBV7-9 and TRBJ2-7, with a possible D match to TRBD2 (8 bases). The germline gives CDR1 SEHNR, CDR2 FQNEAQ (reference sequence). The CDR3 extends over 17 amino acids. This CDR3 is CASSLAGGAGGSYEQYF. The CDR3 coding sequence is TGTGCCAGCAGCCTAGCCGGGGGGGCAGGGGGCTCCTACGAGCAGTACTTC.

This clone was found many times. The genes are TRBV7-9 and TRBJ2-2, with D possibly TRBD2 on 6 matching bases. The V end was cut by 3 bases, the J end by 3 bases, with 11 bases between. CDR1 is SEHNR and CDR2 is FQNEAQ in the germline V gene (reference sequence). The CDR3 has 15 residues. CDR3 in DNA: TGTGCCAGCAGCTTTTGGGGGGTTTACACCGGGGAGCTGTTTTTT. It is translated as CASSFWGVYTGELFF.

This clone was seen ten or more times. J is TRBJ1-1 and V is TRBV28; D is uncertain. The CDR3 runs to 14 residues. CDR1 and CDR2 from the germline V gene are MDHEN and SYDVKM. V was clipped by 7 bases and J by 0 bases, with 12 bases between them. The CDR3 region is CASTRTDLNTEAFF. The CDR3 DNA reads as TGTGCCAGCACCCGGACTGACTTGAACACTGAAGCTTTCTTT.